These 22 T cell receptor beta chains share one sample of origin, sequenced in a study of CD8 T cells in ankylosing spondylitis listed by TCRdb under 2017. Preparation of the library involved 5' RACE. The instrument was an Illumina HiSeq 2500. The public sequencing data were trimmed at Q25 with fastp and processed into clonotypes with MiXCR by TCRdb, which kept only in-frame beta chains. One record per CDR3 amino acid sequence lists the most common genes and DNA. This sample gives 250,000 to 350,000 distinct CDR3 sequences in total; about 19% of them show up just once. Roughly 8.3% of the sample comes from the top ten. Sequences were obtained from blood, either unsorted or a sorted T cell fraction (not recorded which). The origin of the receptors is a male donor with ankylosing spondylitis or in good health (not recorded which).

As for this clonotype: Since a much larger clone is just one base distant, this may be a read error. This chain joins TRBV3-1 and TRBJ1-1; D unresolved. The CDR3 length is 12 residues. The germline gives CDR1 LGHDT, CDR2 YNNKEL (reference sequence). Trimming left V 4 bases short and J 1 base short, with 4 bases between. The CDR3 coding sequence is TGTGCCAGCAGCCGACAGAACACTGAAGCTTTCTTT. Encoded protein: CASSRQNTEAFF.

This clonotype has just a few counts. The chain joins TRBV5-1 to TRBJ1-1, with no clear D. Germline V CDR1 and CDR2: SGHRS, YFSETQ. V lost 4 bases, J lost 1 base, and 11 bases lay in between. CDR3 length: 14 residues. The CDR3: CASSQDERNTEAFF. The CDR3 DNA is TGCGCCAGCAGCCAAGACGAGAGGAACACTGAAGCTTTCTTT.

A few counts support this clonotype. The V and J genes are TRBV4-1 and TRBJ2-1; D gene unclear. From germline, CDR1 is MGHRA and CDR2 YSYEKL. This CDR3 spans 13 amino acids. With 0 bases removed from V and 9 bases from J, the gap between germline ends came to 9 bases. The CDR3: CASSQDPQPEQFF. CDR3 nucleotide sequence: TGCGCCAGCAGCCAAGATCCGCAGCCTGAGCAGTTCTTC.

This clonotype was seen many times. The chain employs TRBV20-1 and TRBJ1-2, with D possibly matching TRBD1 (5 bases). Per germline, CDR1 DFQATT and CDR2 SNEGSKA (reference sequence). This CDR3 has 12 amino acids. Trimming took off 5 bases at V and 7 bases at J, with 14 bases between the two ends. The CDR3 DNA sequence: TGCAGTGCTGTGTTGCAGGGCTCTGGCTACACCTTC. Translated, it gives CSAVLQGSGYTF.

This chain joins TRBV29-1 and TRBJ2-3, with 8 bases identical to TRBD2. The CDR3 sequence is 15 residues long. Per the germline V gene, CDR1 is SQVTM and CDR2 is ANQGSEA. Trimming removed 1 base from V and 2 bases from J; junction bases left unmatched: 5. The CDR3 sequence is CSVEVGGAITDTQYF. DNA of the CDR3: TGCAGCGTTGAAGTCGGGGGGGCGATCACAGATACGCAGTATTTT.

This clonotype was found many times. V gene TRBV10-3 combines with J gene TRBJ1-4; the match to TRBD1 covers 7 bases. Germline loops: CDR1 ENHRY, CDR2 SYGVKD. The CDR3 has 14 residues. The trim removed 6 bases at V and 4 bases at J, leaving 5 bases unmatched. CDR3 amino acids: CAISPGQHNEKLFF. Here the CDR3 DNA reads TGTGCCATCAGCCCGGGACAGCATAATGAAAAACTGTTTTTT.

This chain connects TRBV7-9 to TRBJ2-2, with D perhaps matching TRBD1 (6 bases). Deletions cut 4 bases from V and 7 bases from J, with 7 bases between. Germline-derived CDR1 and CDR2 are SEHNR and FQNEAQ (reference sequence). CDR3 length: 12 amino acids. The CDR3 bases are TGTGCCAGCAGCTCGGACAGCGGGGAGCTGTTTTTT. This codes for CASSSDSGELFF. The variable domain in full, completed from reference TRBV7-9 and TRBJ2-2, reads DTGVSQNPRHKITKRGQNVTFRCDPISEHNRLYWYRQTLGQGPEFLTYFQNEAQLEKSRLLSDRFSAERPKGSFSTLEIQRTEQGDSAMYLCASSSDSGELFFGEGSRLTVL.

This chain uses TRBV6-1 with TRBJ2-3; 13 bases agree with TRBD2. CDR1 MNHNS and CDR2 SASEGT come from the germline V gene. This CDR3 contains 15 residues. Trimming at V came to 6 bases and at J to 5 bases, leaving 5 bases not matched to a gene. The CDR3, as DNA: TGTGCCAGCAGAGGACTAGCGGGGGTGGGAGATACGCAGTATTTT. This codes for CASRGLAGVGDTQYF.

This chain links TRBV4-2 with TRBJ1-3, with 8 bases identical to TRBD1. The V and J ends lost 0 bases and 2 bases, in that order; junction bases with no gene match: 9. Germline lookup yields CDR1 LGHNA and CDR2 YNFKEQ. This CDR3 comprises 18 residues. CDR3 residues: CASSQDLTGGSTGNTIYF. The CDR3 region has the DNA TGTGCCAGCAGCCAAGATTTAACAGGGGGATCGACTGGAAACACCATATATTTT.

This clonotype was counted ten times or more. This chain uses TRBV20-1 with TRBJ2-2, with TRBD1 identical over 9 bases. This CDR3 contains 15 residues. J was trimmed by 5 bases and V by 3 bases; bases with no gene match: 7. Per germline, CDR1 DFQATT and CDR2 SNEGSKA (reference sequence). The CDR3 coding sequence is TGCAGTGCTAGCCTACAGGGGGCAATGACCGGGGAGCTGTTTTTT. Translating it yields CSASLQGAMTGELFF.

A few counts support this clonotype. J is TRBJ2-1 and V is TRBV5-1, with 7 bases fitting TRBD1. The germline V gene encodes CDR1 SGHRS and CDR2 YFSETQ. The CDR3 has 15 residues. V lost 3 bases, J lost 5 bases, and 8 bases stayed unmatched. CDR3 DNA: TGCGCCAGCAGCTCGGGACGGACAGGCCACAATGAGCAGTTCTTC. Its protein is CASSSGRTGHNEQFF.

There are a few counts of this clonotype. The V gene is TRBV27, the J gene TRBJ2-7; weak D call: TRBD1 (5 bases). Trimming took 2 bases from V and 6 from J, leaving 11 bases between them. Looked up from germline, CDR1 is MNHEY and CDR2 is SMNVEV (reference sequence). CDR3 length: 13 amino acids. This CDR3 is CASSLQGSGEQYV. CDR3 sequence (DNA): TGTGCCAGCAGTTTACAGGGATCGGGCGAGCAGTACGTC.

This clonotype showed up many times. The J gene is TRBJ2-5, the V gene TRBV27; D possibly corresponds to TRBD2 (5 bases). Germline CDR1 is MNHEY and CDR2 is SMNVEV (reference sequence). V dropped 2 bases and J dropped 2 bases, with 12 bases sitting between them. The CDR3 spans 15 residues. The CDR3 sequence: CASSLVREYQETQYF. For the CDR3, the DNA is TGTGCCAGCAGTTTAGTGAGGGAGTATCAAGAGACCCAGTACTTC.

This clonotype was detected only a few times. The gene calls are TRBV5-1 and TRBJ1-1; a weak D match, TRBD1 (5 bases). CDR1 and CDR2 from the germline V gene are SGHRS and YFSETQ. V was clipped by 4 bases and J by 0 bases, with 13 bases between them. The CDR3 runs 15 residues. This chain's CDR3 is CASSGDGFLNTEAFF. The CDR3 nucleotides read TGCGCCAGCAGCGGGGACGGATTCTTGAACACTGAAGCTTTCTTT.

A remark on this clonotype: One base away lies a much larger clone, so this may be a sequencing read error. The V and J genes are TRBV5-1 and TRBJ2-5; TRBD2 might be the D (5 bases). Germline loops: CDR1 SGHRS, CDR2 YFSETQ. The CDR3 sequence is 14 residues long. CDR3 in amino acids: CVSSTQAREETQYF. DNA of the CDR3: TGCGTCAGCAGCACCCAGGCGCGGGAAGAGACCCAGTACTTC.

The CDR3 nucleotides read TGTGCCAGCAGTTTCAGGGGTCCTAGCGCCGGGGAGCTGTTTTTT. It specifies CASSFRGPSAGELFF. J is TRBJ2-2 and V is TRBV28; TRBD1 or TRBD2 may be the D gene (6 bases each). Germline V gene data show CDR1 as MDHEN and CDR2 as SYDVKM. Deletions cut 3 bases from V and 6 bases from J, with 14 bases between. This CDR3 spans 15 amino acids.

This clonotype was observed a few times. The chain is built from TRBV28 and TRBJ1-1, with 9 nucleotides matching TRBD1. The CDR3 covers 12 residues. Germline V gene lookup returns CDR1 MDHEN and CDR2 SYDVKM. The ends lost 10 bases at V and 4 bases at J; junction bases unmatched: 4. CDR3 coding DNA: TGTGCCACCGGACAGGGGATCACTGAAGCTTTCTTT. It encodes CATGQGITEAFF.

This clonotype occurred a few times. The chain uses TRBV4-1 and TRBJ2-2, with D possibly matching TRBD1 (6 bases). Trimming stripped 4 bases from V and 6 bases from J, with 6 bases between. Per the germline V gene, CDR1 is MGHRA and CDR2 is YSYEKL. This CDR3 region has 12 residues. The CDR3 protein is CASSRQAGELFF. For the CDR3, the DNA is TGCGCCAGCAGCCGACAGGCCGGGGAGCTGTTTTTT.

The rearrangement joins TRBV7-9 to TRBJ2-3, with unresolved D. Between the trimmed V and J ends, which lost 5 bases and 2 bases, there was a span of 14 bases. The CDR3 loop spans 15 amino acids. The germline CDR1 and CDR2 sequences are SEHNR and FQNEAQ (reference sequence). The CDR3 reads CASSTYRSPTDTQYF. The DNA for the CDR3 is TGTGCCAGCAGCACCTACCGGAGTCCCACAGATACGCAGTATTTT.

This clonotype has a handful of counts. The V gene is TRBV6-2 or TRBV6-3, the J gene TRBJ2-7; 13 positions match TRBD2. Germline trimming cut 6 bases from V and 3 bases from J; bases unmatched to any gene: 5. From germline, CDR1 is MNHEY and CDR2 SVGEGT. The CDR3 extends over 15 amino acids. DNA of the CDR3: TGTGCCAGCAGCAAAAGGACTAGCGGGAGCTACGAGCAGTACGTC. Translated, it gives CASSKRTSGSYEQYV.

The chain is built from TRBV7-2 and TRBJ2-3; 8 positions agree with TRBD2. The CDR3 contains 14 residues. Germline V lookup: CDR1 SGHTA, CDR2 FQGNSA. Unmatched junction bases numbered 3, after V lost 0 bases and J lost 7 bases. The CDR3 loop is CASSLASGANTQYF. Here the CDR3 DNA reads TGTGCCAGCAGCTTAGCTAGCGGGGCCAATACGCAGTATTTT.

This clonotype was recorded at least ten times. This sequence joins TRBV12-3 or TRBV12-4 and TRBJ2-3; 11 nucleotides align to TRBD2. V lost 5 bases to trimming and J lost 1 base; unmatched junction nucleotides: 8. The CDR3 is 17 residues long. CDR3 sequence: CASSPTSGREGTDTQYF. The CDR3 nucleotides read TGTGCCAGCAGTCCTACTAGCGGGAGAGAGGGCACAGATACGCAGTATTTT.